This entry is about one T cell receptor beta chain. Its target is unknown. The source material, RNA transcripts, was used to amplify TCR beta CDR3 regions. An initial round of RT-PCR targeting the TCR CDR3 relied on the HTBI primer set. TCRdb called the multiplex PCR reads again in MiXCR, with one record for every CDR3 protein. This sample has roughly 800,000 distinct CDR3 sequences, with over 35% found just once. Newly diagnosed hyperthyroidism, duration under 2 months, in patients aged 18 to 65. The CDR3 has 14 residues. In germline, CDR1 is SEHNR, CDR2 FQNEAQ (reference sequence). Trimming removed 0 bases from V and 8 bases from J, with 13 bases in between. This sample is part of a study of T cells in Graves' hyperthyroidism and ophthalmopathy. Points from the study as a whole: Blood also carried most thyroid clonotypes expanded above 0.001. A 13 V-J model separated ophthalmopathy from stable hyperthyroidism. Ophthalmopathy was predicted by the model a median of approximately 6 months ahead of onset.

Sequencing was done on a sample of blood. The rearrangement links TRBV7-9 to TRBJ1-2; D may be TRBD1 (6 bases). The sequence was collected from a man between 18 and 35 years old with Graves' hyperthyroidism. CDR3 coding DNA: TGTGCCAGCAGCTTAGCGCCCGGAACAGGGGGCTACACCTTC. Protein product: CASSLAPGTGGYTF.